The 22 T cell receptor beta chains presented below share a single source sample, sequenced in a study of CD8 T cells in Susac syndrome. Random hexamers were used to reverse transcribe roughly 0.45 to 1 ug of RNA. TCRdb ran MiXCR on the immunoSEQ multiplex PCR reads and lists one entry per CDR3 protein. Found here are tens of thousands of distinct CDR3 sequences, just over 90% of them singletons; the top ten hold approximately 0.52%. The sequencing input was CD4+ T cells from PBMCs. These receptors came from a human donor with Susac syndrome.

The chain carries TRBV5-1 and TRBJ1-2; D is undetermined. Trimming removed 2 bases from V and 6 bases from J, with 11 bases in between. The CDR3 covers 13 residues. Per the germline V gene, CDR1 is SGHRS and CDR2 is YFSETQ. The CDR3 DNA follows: TGCGCCAGCAGCTTAAGACTCGCTGATGGCTACACCTTC. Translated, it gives CASSLRLADGYTF.

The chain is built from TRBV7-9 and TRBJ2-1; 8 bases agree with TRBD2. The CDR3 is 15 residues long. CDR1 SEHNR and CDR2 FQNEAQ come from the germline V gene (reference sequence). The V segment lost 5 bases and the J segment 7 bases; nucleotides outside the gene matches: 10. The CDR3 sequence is CASSPIGSGTNEQFF. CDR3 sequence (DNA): TGTGCCAGCAGCCCCATTGGTAGCGGGACAAATGAGCAGTTCTTC.

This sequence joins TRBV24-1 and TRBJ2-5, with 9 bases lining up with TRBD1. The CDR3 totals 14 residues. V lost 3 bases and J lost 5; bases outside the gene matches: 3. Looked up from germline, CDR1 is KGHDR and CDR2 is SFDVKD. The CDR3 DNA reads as TGTGCCACCAGTGATACCGACAGGGGGGAGACCCAGTACTTC. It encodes CATSDTDRGETQYF.

CDR3 DNA sequence: TGTGCCGGACATACTGGACAGGGCAATCAGCCCCAGCATTTT. As protein: CAGHTGQGNQPQHF. The genes are TRBV6-6 and TRBJ1-5; 7 bases align to TRBD1. This CDR3 spans 14 amino acids. V lost 11 bases, J lost 2 bases, and 9 bases stayed unmatched. Per germline, CDR1 MNHNY and CDR2 SVGAGI (reference sequence).

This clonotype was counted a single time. The DNA of the CDR3 is TGTGCCAGTCGACTAGCGGGAGTTAACGAGCAGTACTTC. The encoded protein is CASRLAGVNEQYF. This sequence joins TRBV19 and TRBJ2-7; 12 bases are a match to TRBD2. V gave up 8 bases and J gave up 5 bases; unmatched junction bases: 4. CDR1 and CDR2 (germline): LNHDA, SQIVND (reference sequence). The CDR3 spans 13 residues.

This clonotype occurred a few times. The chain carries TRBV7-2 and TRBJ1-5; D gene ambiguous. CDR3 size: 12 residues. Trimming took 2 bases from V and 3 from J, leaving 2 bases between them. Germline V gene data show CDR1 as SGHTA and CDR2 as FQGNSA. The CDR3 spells CASSLHNQPQHF. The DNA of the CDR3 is TGTGCCAGCAGCTTACACAATCAGCCCCAGCATTTT. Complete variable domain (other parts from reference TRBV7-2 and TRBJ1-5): GAGVSQSPSNKVTEKGKDVELRCDPISGHTALYWYRQSLGQGLEFLIYFQGNSAPDKSGLPSDRFSAERTGGSVSTLTIQRTQQEDSAVYLCASSLHNQPQHFGDGTRLSIL.

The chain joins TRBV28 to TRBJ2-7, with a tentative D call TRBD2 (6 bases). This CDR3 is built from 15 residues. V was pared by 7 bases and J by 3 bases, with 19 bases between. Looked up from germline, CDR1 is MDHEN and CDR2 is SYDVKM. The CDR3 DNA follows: TGTGCCAGCACGCTTTCGGGCGGGGCTGGCTACGAGCAGTACTTC. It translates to CASTLSGGAGYEQYF.

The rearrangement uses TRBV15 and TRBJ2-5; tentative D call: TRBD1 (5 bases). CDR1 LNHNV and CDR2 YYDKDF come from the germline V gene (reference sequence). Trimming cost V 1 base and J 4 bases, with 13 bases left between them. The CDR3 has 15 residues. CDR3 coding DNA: TGTGCCACCAGCAGAGTTGGCAGGGTCTCAGAGACCCAGTACTTC. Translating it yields CATSRVGRVSETQYF.

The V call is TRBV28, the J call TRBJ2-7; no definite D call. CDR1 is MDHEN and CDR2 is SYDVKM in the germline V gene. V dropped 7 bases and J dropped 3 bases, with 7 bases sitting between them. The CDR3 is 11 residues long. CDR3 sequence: CASTQNYEQYF. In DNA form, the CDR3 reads TGTGCCAGCACCCAAAACTACGAGCAGTACTTC.

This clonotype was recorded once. CDR3 loop: CAWFKAGYTDYGYTF. The CDR3, as DNA: TGTGCCTGGTTTAAAGCGGGATATACTGACTATGGCTACACCTTC. The rearrangement uses TRBV30 and TRBJ1-2; no firm D call. The CDR3 spans 15 residues. V was clipped by 5 bases and J by 3 bases, with 19 bases between them. Germline loops: CDR1 GTSNPN, CDR2 SVGIG (reference sequence).

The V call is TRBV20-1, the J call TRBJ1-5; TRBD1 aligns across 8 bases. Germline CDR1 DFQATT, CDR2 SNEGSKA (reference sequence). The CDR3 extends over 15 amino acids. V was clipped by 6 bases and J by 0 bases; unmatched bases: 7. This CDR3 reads CSARTGSYSNQPQHF. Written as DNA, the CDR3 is TGCAGTGCCCGGACAGGGAGTTATAGCAATCAGCCCCAGCATTTT.

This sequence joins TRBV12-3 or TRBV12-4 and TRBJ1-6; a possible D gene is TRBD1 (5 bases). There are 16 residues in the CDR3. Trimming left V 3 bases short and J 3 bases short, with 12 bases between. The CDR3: CASSLGQGGYNSPLHF. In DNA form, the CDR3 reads TGTGCCAGCAGTTTGGGGCAGGGAGGCTATAATTCACCCCTCCACTTT.

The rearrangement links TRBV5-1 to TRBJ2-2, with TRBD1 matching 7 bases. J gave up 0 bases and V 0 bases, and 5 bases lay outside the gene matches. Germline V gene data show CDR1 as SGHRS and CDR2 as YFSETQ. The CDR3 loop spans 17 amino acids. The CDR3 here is CASSLDSGTANTGELFF. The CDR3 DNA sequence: TGCGCCAGCAGCTTGGATTCCGGGACAGCGAACACCGGGGAGCTGTTTTTT.

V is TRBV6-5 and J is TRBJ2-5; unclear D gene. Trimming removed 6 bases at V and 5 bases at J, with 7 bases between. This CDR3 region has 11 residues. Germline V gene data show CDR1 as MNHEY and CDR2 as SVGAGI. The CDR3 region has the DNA TGTGCCAGCAGGGGCGAGGAGACCCAGTACTTC. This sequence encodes CASRGEETQYF.

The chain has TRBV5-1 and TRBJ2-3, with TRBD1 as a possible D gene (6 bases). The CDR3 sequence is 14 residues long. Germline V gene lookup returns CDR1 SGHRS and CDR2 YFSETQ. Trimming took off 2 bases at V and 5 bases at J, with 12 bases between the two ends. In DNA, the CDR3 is TGCGCCAGCAGCTTATCCAGGGGCGGAGATACGCAGTATTTT. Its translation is CASSLSRGGDTQYF.

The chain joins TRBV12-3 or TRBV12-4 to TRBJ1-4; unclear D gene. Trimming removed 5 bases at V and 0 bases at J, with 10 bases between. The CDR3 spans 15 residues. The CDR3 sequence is CASSLDGATNEKLFF. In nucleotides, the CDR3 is TGTGCCAGCAGTCTTGACGGAGCAACTAATGAAAAACTGTTTTTT.

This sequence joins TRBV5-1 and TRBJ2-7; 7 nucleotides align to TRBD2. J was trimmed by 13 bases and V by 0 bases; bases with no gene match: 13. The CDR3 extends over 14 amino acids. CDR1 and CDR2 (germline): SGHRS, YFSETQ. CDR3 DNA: TGCGCCAGCAGCTTGGAGCGGGAAGGTCCTCCTGAATACTTC. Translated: CASSLEREGPPEYF.

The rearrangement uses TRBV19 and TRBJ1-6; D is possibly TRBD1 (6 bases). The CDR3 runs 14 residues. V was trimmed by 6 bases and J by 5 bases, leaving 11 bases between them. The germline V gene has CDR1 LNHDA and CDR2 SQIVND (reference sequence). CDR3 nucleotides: TGTGCCAGTAGACCCCGGACAGATAATTCACCCCTCCACTTT. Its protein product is CASRPRTDNSPLHF.

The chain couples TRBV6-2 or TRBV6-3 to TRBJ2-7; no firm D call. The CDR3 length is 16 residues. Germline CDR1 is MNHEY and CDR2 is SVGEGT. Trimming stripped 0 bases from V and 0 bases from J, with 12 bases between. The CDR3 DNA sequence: TGTGCCAGCAGTTACTCAGTGGTCTCCAGCTCCTACGAGCAGTACTTC. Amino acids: CASSYSVVSSSYEQYF.

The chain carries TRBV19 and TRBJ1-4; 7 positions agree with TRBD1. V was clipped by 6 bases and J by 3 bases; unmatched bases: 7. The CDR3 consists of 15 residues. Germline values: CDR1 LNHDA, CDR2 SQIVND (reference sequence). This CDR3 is CASSLQGGANEKLFF. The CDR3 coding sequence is TGTGCCAGTAGCCTCCAGGGGGGAGCTAATGAAAAACTGTTTTTT.

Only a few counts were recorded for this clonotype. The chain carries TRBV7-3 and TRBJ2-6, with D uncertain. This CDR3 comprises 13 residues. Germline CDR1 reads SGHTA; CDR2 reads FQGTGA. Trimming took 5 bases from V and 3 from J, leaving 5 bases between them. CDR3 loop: CASSQIGANVLTF. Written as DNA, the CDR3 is TGTGCCAGCAGCCAGATTGGGGCCAACGTCCTGACTTTC.

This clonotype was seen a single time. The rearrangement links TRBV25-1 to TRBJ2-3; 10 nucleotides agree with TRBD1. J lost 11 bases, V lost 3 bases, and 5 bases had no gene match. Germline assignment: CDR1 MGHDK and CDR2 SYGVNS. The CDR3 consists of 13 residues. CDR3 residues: CASSDDRGRRQYF. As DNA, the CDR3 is TGTGCCAGCAGTGACGACAGGGGGCGCAGGCAGTATTTT.